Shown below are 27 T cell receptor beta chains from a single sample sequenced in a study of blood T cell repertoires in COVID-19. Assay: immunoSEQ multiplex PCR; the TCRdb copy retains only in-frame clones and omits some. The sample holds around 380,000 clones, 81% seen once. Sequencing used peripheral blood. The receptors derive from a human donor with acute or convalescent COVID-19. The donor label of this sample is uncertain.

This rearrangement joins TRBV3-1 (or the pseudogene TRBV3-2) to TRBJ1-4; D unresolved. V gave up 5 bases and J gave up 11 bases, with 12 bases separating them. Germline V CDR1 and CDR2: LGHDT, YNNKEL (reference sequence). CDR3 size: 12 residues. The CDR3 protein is CASSESGGKLFF. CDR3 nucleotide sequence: TGTGCCAGCAGCGAGAGCGGTGGGAAACTGTTTTTT.

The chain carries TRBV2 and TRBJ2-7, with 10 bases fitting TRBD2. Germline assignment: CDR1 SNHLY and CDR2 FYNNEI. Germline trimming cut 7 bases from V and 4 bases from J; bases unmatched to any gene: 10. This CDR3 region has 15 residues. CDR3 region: CASKATSGNWYEQYF. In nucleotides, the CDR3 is TGTGCCAGCAAGGCCACTAGCGGGAATTGGTACGAGCAGTACTTC.

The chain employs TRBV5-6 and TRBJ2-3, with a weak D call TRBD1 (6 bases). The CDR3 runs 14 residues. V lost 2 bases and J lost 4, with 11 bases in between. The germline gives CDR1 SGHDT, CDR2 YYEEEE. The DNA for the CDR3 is TGTGCCAGCAGCTTTCGGCCAGGGGCAGATACGCAGTATTTT. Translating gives CASSFRPGADTQYF.

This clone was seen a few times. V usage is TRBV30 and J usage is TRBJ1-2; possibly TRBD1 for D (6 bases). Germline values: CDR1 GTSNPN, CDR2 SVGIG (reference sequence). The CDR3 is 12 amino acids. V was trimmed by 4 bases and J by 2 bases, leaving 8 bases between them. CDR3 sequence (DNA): TGTGCCTGGACAGGGGACAACTATGGCTACACCTTC. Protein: CAWTGDNYGYTF.

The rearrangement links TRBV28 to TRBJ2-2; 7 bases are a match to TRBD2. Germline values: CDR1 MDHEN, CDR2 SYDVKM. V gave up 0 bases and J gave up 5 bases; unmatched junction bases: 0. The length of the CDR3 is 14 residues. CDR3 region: CASSLWRGTGELFF. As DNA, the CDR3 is TGTGCCAGCAGTTTATGGCGGGGGACCGGGGAGCTGTTTTTT.

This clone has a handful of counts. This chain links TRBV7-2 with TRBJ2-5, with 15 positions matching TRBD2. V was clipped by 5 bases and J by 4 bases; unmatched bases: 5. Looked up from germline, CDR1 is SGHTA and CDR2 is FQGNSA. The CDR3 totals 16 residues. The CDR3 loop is CASSPRTSGGGETQYF. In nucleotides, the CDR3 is TGTGCCAGCAGCCCACGGACTAGCGGGGGGGGAGAGACCCAGTACTTC. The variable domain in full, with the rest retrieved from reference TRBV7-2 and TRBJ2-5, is GAGVSQSPSNKVTEKGKDVELRCDPISGHTALYWYRQSLGQGLEFLIYFQGNSAPDKSGLPSDRFSAERTGGSVSTLTIQRTQQEDSAVYLCASSPRTSGGGETQYFGPGTRLLVL.

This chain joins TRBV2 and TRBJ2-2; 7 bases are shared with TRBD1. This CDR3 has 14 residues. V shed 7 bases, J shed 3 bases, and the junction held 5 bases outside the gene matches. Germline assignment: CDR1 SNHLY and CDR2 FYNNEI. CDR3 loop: CASKRGRDTGELFF. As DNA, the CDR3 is TGTGCCAGCAAAAGGGGGCGGGACACCGGGGAGCTGTTTTTT.

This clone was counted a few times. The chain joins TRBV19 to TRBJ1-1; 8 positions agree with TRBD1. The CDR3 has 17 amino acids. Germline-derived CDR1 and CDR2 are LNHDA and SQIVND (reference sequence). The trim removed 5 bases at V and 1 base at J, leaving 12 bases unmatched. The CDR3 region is CASSYDRGVVRNTEAFF. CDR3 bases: TGTGCCAGTAGTTACGACAGGGGAGTGGTGAGGAACACTGAAGCTTTCTTT.

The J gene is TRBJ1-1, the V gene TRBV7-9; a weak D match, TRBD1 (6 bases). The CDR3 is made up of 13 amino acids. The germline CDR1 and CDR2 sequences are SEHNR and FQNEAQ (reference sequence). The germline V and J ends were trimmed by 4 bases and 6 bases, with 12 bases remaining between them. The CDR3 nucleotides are TGTGCCAGCAGCTCTGGACAGCAGGCTGAAGCTTTCTTT. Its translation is CASSSGQQAEAFF.

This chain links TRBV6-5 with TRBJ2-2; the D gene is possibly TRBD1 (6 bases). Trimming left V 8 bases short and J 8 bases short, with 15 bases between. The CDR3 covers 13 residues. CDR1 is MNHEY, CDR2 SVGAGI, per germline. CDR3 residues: CASRPGEWGELFF. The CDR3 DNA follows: TGTGCCAGCCGACCAGGGGAGTGGGGGGAGCTGTTTTTT.

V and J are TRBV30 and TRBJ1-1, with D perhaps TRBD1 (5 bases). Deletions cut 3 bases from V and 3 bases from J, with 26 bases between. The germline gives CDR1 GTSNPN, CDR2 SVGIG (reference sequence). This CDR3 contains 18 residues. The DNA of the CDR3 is TGTGCCTGGAGGCGGAAGGTGGGGGGGTCGATAGTATACACTGAAGCTTTCTTT. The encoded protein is CAWRRKVGGSIVYTEAFF.

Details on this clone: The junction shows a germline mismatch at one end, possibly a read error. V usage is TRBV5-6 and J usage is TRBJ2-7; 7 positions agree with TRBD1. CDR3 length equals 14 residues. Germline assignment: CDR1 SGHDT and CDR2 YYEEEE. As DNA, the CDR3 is TGTGCCAGCAGTCGACAGGGTACCTCCGACGAGCAGTACTTC. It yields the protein CASSRQGTSDEQYF.

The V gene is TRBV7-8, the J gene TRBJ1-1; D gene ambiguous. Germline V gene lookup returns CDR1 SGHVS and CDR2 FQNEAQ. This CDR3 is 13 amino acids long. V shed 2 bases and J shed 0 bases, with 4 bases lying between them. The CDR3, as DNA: TGTGCCAGCAGCTTAACGGTGAACACTGAAGCTTTCTTT. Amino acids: CASSLTVNTEAFF.

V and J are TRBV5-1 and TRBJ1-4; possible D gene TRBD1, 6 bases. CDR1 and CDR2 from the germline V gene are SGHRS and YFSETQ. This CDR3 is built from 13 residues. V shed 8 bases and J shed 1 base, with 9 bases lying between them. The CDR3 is CASTQGTNEKLFF. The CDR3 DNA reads TGCGCCAGTACACAGGGAACTAATGAAAAACTGTTTTTT.

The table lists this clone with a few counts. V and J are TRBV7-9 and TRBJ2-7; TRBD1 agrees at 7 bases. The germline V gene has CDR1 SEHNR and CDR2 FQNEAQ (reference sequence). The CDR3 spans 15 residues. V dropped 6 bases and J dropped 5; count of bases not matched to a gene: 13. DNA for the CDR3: TGTGCCAGCAGTTATACAGGGGTAAACACCCACGAGCAGTACTTC. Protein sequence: CASSYTGVNTHEQYF.

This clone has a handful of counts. DNA of the CDR3: TGTGCCAGCAGAGTTAGACAGGGCTACGGGGAGCTGTTTTTT. As protein: CASRVRQGYGELFF. The chain is built from TRBV2 and TRBJ2-2; 7 nucleotides align to TRBD1. Germline assignment: CDR1 SNHLY and CDR2 FYNNEI. Trimming removed 6 bases from V and 7 bases from J; junction bases left unmatched: 8. CDR3 size: 14 residues.

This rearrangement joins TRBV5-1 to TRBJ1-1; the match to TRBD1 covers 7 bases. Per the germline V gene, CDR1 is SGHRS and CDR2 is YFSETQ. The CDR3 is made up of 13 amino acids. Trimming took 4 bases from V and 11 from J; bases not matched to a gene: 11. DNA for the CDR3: TGCGCCAGCAGCCCCGCCGGGACAGATGAGGCTTTCTTT. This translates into CASSPAGTDEAFF.

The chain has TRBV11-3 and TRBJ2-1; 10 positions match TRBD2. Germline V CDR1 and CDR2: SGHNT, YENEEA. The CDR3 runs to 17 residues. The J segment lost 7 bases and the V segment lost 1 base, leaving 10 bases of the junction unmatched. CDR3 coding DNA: TGTGCCAGCAGCTTAGGGGCGGGTAGCGGGAGGCAGAATGAGCAGTTCTTC. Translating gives CASSLGAGSGRQNEQFF.

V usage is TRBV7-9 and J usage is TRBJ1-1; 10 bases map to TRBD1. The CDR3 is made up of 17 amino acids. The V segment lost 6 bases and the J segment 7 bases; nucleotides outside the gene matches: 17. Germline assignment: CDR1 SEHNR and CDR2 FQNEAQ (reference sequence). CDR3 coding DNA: TGTGCCAGCAGTCGAGACAGGGGGCTGGGGTCAAGCGATGAAGCTTTCTTT. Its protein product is CASSRDRGLGSSDEAFF.

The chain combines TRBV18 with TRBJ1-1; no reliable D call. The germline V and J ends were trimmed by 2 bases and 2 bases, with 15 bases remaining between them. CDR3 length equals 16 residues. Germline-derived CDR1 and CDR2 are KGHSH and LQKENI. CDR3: CASSPRAAGPNTEAFF. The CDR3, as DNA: TGTGCCAGCTCACCAAGAGCGGCAGGACCAAACACTGAAGCTTTCTTT.

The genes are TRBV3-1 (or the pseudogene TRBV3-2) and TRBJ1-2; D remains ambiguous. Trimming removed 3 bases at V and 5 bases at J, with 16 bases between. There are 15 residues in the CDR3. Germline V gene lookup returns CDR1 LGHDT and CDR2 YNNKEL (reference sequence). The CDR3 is CASSQLDAPGYGYTF. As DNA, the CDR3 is TGTGCCAGCAGCCAGTTGGATGCGCCGGGGTATGGCTACACCTTC.

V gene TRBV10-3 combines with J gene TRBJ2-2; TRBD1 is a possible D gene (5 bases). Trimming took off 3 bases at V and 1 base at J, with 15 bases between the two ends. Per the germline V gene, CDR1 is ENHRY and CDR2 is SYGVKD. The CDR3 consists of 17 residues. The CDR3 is CAISDPLLRGNTGELFF. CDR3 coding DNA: TGTGCCATCAGTGACCCCCTGTTAAGGGGGAACACCGGGGAGCTGTTTTTT.

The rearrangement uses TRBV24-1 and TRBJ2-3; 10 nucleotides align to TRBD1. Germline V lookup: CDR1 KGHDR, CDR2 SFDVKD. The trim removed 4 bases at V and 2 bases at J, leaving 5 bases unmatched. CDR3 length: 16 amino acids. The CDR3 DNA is TGTGCCACCAGTGACTCCGACAGGGGGCACACAGATACGCAGTATTTT. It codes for CATSDSDRGHTDTQYF.

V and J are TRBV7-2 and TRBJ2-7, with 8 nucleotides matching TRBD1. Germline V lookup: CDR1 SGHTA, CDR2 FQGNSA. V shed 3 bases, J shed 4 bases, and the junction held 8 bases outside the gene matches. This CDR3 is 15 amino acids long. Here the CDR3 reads CASSLAGTGLYEQYF. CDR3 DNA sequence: TGTGCCAGCAGCTTGGCCGGGACAGGCCTTTACGAGCAGTACTTC.

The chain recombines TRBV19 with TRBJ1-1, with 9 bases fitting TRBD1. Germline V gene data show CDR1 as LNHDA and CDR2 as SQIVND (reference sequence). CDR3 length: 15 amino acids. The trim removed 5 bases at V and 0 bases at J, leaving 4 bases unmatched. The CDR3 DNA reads TGTGCCAGTAGTTTGGGACAGGGACTGAACACTGAAGCTTTCTTT. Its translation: CASSLGQGLNTEAFF.

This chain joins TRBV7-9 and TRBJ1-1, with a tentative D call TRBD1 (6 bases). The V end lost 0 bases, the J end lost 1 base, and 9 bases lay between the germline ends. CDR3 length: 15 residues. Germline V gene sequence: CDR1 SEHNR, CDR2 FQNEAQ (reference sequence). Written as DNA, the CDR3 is TGTGCCAGCAGCTTAGCTGACAGGTCGAACACTGAAGCTTTCTTT. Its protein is CASSLADRSNTEAFF.

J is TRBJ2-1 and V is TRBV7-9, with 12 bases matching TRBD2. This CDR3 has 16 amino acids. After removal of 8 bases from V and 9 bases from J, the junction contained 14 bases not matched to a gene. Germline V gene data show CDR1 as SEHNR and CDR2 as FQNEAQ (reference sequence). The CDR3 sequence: CASRGLAGSPSGEQFF. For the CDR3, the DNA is TGTGCCAGCCGAGGACTAGCGGGATCCCCCTCGGGTGAGCAGTTCTTC. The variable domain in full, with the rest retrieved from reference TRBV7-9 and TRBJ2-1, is DTGVSQNPRHKITKRGQNVTFRCDPISEHNRLYWYRQTLGQGPEFLTYFQNEAQLEKSRLLSDRFSAERPKGSFSTLEIQRTEQGDSAMYLCASRGLAGSPSGEQFFGPGTRLTVL.